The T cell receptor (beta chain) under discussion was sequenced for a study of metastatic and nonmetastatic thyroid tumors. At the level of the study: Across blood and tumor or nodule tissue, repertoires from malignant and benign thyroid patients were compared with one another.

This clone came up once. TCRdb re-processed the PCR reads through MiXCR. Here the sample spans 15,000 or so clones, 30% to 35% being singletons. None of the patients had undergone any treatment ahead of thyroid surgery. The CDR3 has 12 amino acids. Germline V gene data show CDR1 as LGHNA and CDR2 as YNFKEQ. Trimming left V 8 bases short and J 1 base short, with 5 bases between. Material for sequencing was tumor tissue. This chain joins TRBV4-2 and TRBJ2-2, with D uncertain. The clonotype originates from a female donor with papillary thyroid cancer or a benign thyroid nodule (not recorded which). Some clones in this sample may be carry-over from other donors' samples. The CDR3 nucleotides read TGTGCCAGCGCGTGGAACACCGGGGAGCTGTTTTTT. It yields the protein CASAWNTGELFF.